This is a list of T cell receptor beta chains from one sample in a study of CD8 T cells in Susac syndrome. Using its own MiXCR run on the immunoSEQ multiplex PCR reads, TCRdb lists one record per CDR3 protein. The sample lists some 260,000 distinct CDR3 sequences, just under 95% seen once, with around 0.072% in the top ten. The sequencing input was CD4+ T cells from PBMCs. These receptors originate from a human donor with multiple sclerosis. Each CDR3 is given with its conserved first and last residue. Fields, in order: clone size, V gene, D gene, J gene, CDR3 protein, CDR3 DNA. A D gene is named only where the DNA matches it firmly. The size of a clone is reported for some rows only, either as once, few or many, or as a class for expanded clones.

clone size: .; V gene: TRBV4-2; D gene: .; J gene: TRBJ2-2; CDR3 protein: CASSLGTFGELFF; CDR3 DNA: TGTGCCAGCAGCCTCGGGACCTTTGGCGAGCTGTTTTTT
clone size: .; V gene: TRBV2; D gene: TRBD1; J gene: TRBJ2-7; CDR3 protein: CASRRTGGDYEQYF; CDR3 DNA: TGTGCCAGCAGAAGGACAGGGGGAGATTACGAGCAGTACTTC
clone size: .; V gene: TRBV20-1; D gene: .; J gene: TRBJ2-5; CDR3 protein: CSARDWETQYF; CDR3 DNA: TGCAGTGCTAGAGATTGGGAGACCCAGTACTTC
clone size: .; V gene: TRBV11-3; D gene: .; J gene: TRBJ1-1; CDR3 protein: CASSLVSNEAFF; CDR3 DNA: TGTGCCAGCAGCTTAGTGTCAAATGAAGCTTTCTTT
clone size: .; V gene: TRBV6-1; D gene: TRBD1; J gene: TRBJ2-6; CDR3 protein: CASSEGQGAFGANVLTF; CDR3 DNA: TGTGCCAGCAGTGAGGGACAGGGGGCGTTTGGGGCCAACGTCCTGACTTTC
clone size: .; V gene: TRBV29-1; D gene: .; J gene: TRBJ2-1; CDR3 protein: CSVDYREYSYNEQFF; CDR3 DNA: TGCAGCGTCGACTACAGGGAGTACTCCTACAATGAGCAGTTCTTC
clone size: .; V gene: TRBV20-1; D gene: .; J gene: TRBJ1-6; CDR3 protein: CSARASSYNSPLHF; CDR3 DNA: TGCAGTGCTAGGGCTAGCTCCTATAATTCACCCCTCCACTTT
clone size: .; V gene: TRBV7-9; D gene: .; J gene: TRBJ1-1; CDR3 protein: CASSYETNTEAFF; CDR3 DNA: TGTGCCAGCAGCTACGAAACGAACACTGAAGCTTTCTTT
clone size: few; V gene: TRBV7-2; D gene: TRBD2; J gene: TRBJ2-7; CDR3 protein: CASSRTSGGDYEQYF; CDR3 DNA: TGTGCCAGCAGCCGGACTAGCGGGGGGGACTACGAGCAGTACTTC
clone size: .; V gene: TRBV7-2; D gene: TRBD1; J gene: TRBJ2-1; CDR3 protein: CASSSWGQGARNEQFF; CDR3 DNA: TGTGCCAGCAGCTCGTGGGGACAGGGGGCGCGGAATGAGCAGTTCTTC
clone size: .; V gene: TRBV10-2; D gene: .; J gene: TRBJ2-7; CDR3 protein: CASSDRDSYEQYF; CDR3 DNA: TGCGCCAGCAGTGACCGTGACTCCTACGAGCAGTACTTC
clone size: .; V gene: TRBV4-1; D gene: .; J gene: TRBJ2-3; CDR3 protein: CASRSTFTDTQYF; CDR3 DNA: TGCGCCAGCAGGAGCACTTTCACAGATACGCAGTATTTT
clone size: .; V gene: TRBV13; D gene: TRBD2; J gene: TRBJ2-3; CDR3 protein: CASSSWLSSGPAADTQYF; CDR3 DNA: TGTGCCAGCAGCTCCTGGCTCTCTAGCGGACCTGCTGCAGATACGCAGTATTTT
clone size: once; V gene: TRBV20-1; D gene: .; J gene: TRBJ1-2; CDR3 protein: CSAQPRRGYGYTF; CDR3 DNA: TGCAGTGCTCAACCACGTAGGGGGTATGGCTACACCTTC
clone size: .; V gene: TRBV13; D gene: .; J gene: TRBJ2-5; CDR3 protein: CASSLRRTPQETQYF; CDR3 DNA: TGTGCCAGCAGCTTAAGGCGAACGCCCCAGGAGACCCAGTACTTC
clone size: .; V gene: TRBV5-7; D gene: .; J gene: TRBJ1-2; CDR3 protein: CASSRHLIRVYGYTF; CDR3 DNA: TGTGCCAGCAGCCGTCACCTAATCAGGGTTTATGGCTACACCTTC
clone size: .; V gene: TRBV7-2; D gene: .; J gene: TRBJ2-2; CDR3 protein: CASSQRGQVNTGELFF; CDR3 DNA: TGTGCCAGCAGCCAACGGGGACAAGTTAACACCGGGGAGCTGTTTTTT
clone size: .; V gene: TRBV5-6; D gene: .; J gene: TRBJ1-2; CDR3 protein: CASSLGSWGNYGYTF; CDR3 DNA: TGTGCCAGCAGCTTGGGGTCCTGGGGGAACTATGGCTACACCTTC
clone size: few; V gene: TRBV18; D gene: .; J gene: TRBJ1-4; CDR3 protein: CASSPPNEKLFF; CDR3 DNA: TGTGCCAGCTCACCGCCTAATGAAAAACTGTTTTTT
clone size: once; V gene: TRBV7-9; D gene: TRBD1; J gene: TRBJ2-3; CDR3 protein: CASQIGQGGTDTQYF; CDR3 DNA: TGTGCCAGTCAGATTGGGCAGGGGGGCACAGATACGCAGTATTTT
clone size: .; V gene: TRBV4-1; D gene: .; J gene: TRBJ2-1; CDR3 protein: CASSQWVGISSYNEQFF; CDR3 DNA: TGCGCCAGCAGCCAATGGGTTGGGATTAGCTCCTACAATGAGCAGTTCTTC
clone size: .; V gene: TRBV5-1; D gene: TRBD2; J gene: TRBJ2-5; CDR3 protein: CASSLKFREGEETQYF; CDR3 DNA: TGCGCCAGCAGCTTGAAATTCCGGGAGGGCGAAGAGACCCAGTACTTC
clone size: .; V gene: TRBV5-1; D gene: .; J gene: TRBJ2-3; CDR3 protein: CASSLGQQQDTQYF; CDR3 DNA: TGCGCCAGCAGCTTGGGGCAGCAACAAGATACGCAGTATTTT
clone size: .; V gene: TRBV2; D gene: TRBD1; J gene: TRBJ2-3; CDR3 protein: CASSERDRGTDTQYF; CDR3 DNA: TGTGCCAGCAGTGAAAGGGACAGGGGCACAGATACGCAGTATTTT
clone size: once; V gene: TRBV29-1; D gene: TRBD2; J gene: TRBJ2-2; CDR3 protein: CSFSGLAGSGELFF; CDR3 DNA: TGCAGTTTCTCCGGACTAGCGGGAAGCGGGGAGCTGTTTTTT
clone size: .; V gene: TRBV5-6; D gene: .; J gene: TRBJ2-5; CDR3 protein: CASSLVKKTQYF; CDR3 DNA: TGTGCCAGCAGCTTGGTAAAAAAGACCCAGTACTTC
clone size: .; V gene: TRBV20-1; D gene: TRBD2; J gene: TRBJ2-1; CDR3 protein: CSASGLAVANEQFF; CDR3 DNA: TGCAGTGCTAGCGGACTAGCGGTAGCCAATGAGCAGTTCTTC
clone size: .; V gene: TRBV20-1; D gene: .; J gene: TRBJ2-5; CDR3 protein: CSAGTTEETQYF; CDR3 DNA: TGCAGTGCCGGGACGACCGAAGAGACCCAGTACTTC
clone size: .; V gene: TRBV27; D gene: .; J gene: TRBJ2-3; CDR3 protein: CASSLTGTDTDTQYF; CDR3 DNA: TGTGCCAGCAGTCTAACCGGGACGGACACAGATACGCAGTATTTT
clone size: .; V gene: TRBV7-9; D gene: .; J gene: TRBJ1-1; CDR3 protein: CASTGPGTEAFF; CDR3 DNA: TGTGCCAGCACGGGGCCGGGCACTGAAGCTTTCTTT
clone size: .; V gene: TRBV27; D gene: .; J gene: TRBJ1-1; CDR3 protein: CASSLGLNTEAFF; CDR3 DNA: TGTGCCAGCAGTTTGGGCTTGAACACTGAAGCTTTCTTT
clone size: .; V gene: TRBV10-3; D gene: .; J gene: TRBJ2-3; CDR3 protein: CAISEGGHDTDTQYF; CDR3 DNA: TGTGCCATCAGTGAGGGGGGCCACGACACAGATACGCAGTATTTT
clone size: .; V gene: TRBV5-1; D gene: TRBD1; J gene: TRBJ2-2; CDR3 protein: CASSLVQGAAGELFF; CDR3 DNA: TGCGCCAGCAGCTTGGTACAGGGGGCCGCCGGGGAGCTGTTTTTT
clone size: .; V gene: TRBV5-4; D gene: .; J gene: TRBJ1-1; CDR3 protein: CASSSPGRLRNTEAFF; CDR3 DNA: TGTGCCAGCAGCTCTCCTGGCAGACTAAGGAACACTGAAGCTTTCTTT
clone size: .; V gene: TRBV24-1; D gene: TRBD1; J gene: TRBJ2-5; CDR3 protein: CATSDWDRGGETQYF; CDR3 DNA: TGTGCCACCAGTGATTGGGACAGGGGTGGGGAGACCCAGTACTTC
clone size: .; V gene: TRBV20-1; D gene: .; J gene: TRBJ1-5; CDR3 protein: CSAPGTGASNQPQHF; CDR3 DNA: TGCAGTGCCCCGGGCACAGGAGCTTCCAATCAGCCCCAGCATTTT
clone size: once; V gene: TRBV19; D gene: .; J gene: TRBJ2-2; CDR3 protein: CASSPVAHTGELFF; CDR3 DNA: TGTGCCAGTAGTCCGGTGGCCCACACCGGGGAGCTGTTTTTT
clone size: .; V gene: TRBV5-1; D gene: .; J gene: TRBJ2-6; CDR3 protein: CASSLRAGPGANVLTF; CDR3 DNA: TGCGCCAGCAGCCTCCGGGCCGGGCCCGGGGCCAACGTCCTGACTTTC
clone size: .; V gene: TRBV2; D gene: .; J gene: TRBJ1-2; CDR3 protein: CASSDGRLSGYTF; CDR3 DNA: TGTGCCAGCAGTGACGGCAGACTCTCCGGCTACACCTTC
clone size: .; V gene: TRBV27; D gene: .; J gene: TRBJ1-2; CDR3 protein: CASSLLGAGGYTF; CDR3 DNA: TGTGCCAGCAGTTTACTGGGGGCAGGGGGCTACACCTTC
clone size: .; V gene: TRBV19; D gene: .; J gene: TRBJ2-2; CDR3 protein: CASSIRTGLNTGELFF; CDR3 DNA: TGTGCCAGTAGTATACGAACAGGTTTGAACACCGGGGAGCTGTTTTTT
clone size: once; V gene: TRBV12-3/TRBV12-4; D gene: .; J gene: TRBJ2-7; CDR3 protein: CASSLAGRGRGEQYF; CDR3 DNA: TGTGCCAGCAGTTTAGCCGGCAGGGGAAGAGGGGAGCAGTACTTC
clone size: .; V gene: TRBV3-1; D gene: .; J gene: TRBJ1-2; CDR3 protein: CASSRGWDDGYTF; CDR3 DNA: TGTGCCAGCAGCCGGGGATGGGACGACGGCTACACCTTC
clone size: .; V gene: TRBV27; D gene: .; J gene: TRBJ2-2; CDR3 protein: CASSTQTRLSGELFF; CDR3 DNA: TGTGCCAGCAGTACTCAGACTAGGCTCAGCGGGGAGCTGTTTTTT
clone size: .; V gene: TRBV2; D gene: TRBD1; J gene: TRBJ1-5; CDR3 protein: CASSGGQGDQPQHF; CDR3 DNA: TGTGCCAGCAGTGGAGGGCAGGGGGACCAGCCCCAGCATTTT
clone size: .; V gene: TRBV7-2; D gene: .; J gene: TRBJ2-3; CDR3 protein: CASSYHQRTGTDTQYF; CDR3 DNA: TGTGCCAGCAGCTATCACCAAAGGACAGGCACAGATACGCAGTATTTT
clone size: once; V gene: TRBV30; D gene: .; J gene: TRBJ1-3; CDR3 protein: CAWKEGDRSGNTIYF; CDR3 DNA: TGTGCCTGGAAAGAGGGAGACCGCTCTGGAAACACCATATATTTT
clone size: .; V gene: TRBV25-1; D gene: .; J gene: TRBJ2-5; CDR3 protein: CASSESVGWETQYF; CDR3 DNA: TGTGCCAGCAGTGAATCCGTCGGGTGGGAGACCCAGTACTTC
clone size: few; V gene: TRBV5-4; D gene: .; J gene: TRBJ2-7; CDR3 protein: CASSVQGGYEQYF; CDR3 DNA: TGTGCCAGCAGCGTCCAAGGGGGTTACGAGCAGTACTTC
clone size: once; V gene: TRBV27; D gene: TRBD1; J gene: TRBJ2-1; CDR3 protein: CASRPTGAAAYNEQFF; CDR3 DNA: TGTGCCAGCAGGCCGACAGGGGCCGCGGCCTACAATGAGCAGTTCTTC
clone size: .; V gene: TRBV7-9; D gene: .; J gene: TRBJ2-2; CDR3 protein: CASSLGDIGTGELFF; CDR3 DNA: TGTGCCAGCAGCTTAGGGGATATCGGAACCGGGGAGCTGTTTTTT
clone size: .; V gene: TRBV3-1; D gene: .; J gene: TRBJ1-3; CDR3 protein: CASSQGMNIGRNTIYF; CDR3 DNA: TGTGCCAGCAGCCAGGGCATGAATATTGGACGAAACACCATATATTTT
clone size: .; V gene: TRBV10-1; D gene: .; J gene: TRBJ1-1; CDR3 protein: CASSEAGENTEAFF; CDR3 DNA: TGCGCCAGCAGTGAGGCAGGGGAGAACACTGAAGCTTTCTTT
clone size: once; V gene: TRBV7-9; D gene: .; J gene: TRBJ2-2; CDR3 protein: CASSPIPRGTGELFF; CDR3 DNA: TGTGCCAGCAGCCCGATTCCAAGGGGAACCGGGGAGCTGTTTTTT
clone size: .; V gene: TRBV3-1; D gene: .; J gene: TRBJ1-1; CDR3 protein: CASSPPRTGAGEAFF; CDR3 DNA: TGTGCCAGCAGCCCCCCAAGGACGGGGGCGGGTGAAGCTTTCTTT
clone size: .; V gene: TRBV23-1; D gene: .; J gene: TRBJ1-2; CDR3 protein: CASPRSPYYGYTF; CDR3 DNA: TGCGCCTCCCCCCGGTCCCCCTACTATGGCTACACCTTC